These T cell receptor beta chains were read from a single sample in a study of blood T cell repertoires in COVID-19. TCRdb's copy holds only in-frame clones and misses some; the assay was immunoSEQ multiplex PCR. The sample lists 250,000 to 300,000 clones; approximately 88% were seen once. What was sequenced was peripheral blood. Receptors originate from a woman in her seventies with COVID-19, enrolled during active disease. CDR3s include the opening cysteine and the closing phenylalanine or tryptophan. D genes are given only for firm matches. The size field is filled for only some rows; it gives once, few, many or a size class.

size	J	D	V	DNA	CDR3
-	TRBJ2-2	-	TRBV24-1	TGTGCCACCAGTGCTCCTAGCCATACCGGGGAGCTGTTTTTT	CATSAPSHTGELFF
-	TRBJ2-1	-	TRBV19	TGTGCCAGTAGTATACTCACTCGATTCCCCTACAATGAGCAGTTCTTC	CASSILTRFPYNEQFF
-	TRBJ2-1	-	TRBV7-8	TGTGCCAGCAGCGGAAGCGGTTCCTACAATGAGCAGTTCTTC	CASSGSGSYNEQFF
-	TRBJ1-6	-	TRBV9	TGTGCCAGCAGCGTGAGTCAGGTAGAGAATTCACCCCTCCACTTT	CASSVSQVENSPLHF
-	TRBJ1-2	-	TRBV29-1	TGCAGCGTTGGGGGCAGGGGTTGGTATGGCTACACCTTC	CSVGGRGWYGYTF
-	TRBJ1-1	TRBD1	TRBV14	TGTGCCAGCAAACCGACAGGGGAGGACACTGAAGCTTTCTTT	CASKPTGEDTEAFF
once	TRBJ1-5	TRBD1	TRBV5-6	TGTGCCAGCAGCTTGGGCAGGGGGGTCTATCCCCAGCATTTT	CASSLGRGVYPQHF
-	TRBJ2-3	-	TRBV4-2	TGTGCCAGCAGCCAAGACGGGGAGTCCTTAGATACGCAGTATTTT	CASSQDGESLDTQYF
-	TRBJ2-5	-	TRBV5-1	TGCGCCAGCAGCTTGAGCGGGACAGGCCAAGGGGAGACCCAGTACTTC	CASSLSGTGQGETQYF
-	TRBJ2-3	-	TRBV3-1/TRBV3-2	TGTGCCAGCAGCCAAGACGAGGGAGTACGTTCAGATACGCAGTATTTT	CASSQDEGVRSDTQYF
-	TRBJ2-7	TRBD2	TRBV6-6	TGTGCCAGCAGTTCGAGAAGCGGGGGAAACTACGAGCAGTACTTC	CASSSRSGGNYEQYF
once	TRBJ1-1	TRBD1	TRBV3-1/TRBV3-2	TGTGCCAGCAGCCGACTGGACAGGGAATTGGTGTACACTGAAGCTTTCTTT	CASSRLDRELVYTEAFF
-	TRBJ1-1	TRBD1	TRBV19	TGTGCCAGTAGTTCACAGGGGTACACTGAAGCTTTCTTT	CASSSQGYTEAFF
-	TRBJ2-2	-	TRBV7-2	TGTGCCAGCAGCTTAGGGAAAACAGGGTACATCGGGGAGCTGTTTTTT	CASSLGKTGYIGELFF
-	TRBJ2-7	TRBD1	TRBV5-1	TGCGCCAGCAGCTATGGGCAGGACAGGGGGCGCCTCGAGCAGTACTTC	CASSYGQDRGRLEQYF
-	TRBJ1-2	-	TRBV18	TGTGCCAGCTCAGTACAGGGTAAACCTGGCTACACCTTC	CASSVQGKPGYTF
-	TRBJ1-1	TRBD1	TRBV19	TGTGCCAGTAGGGGGACAGAGGATAACACTGAAGCTTTCTTT	CASRGTEDNTEAFF
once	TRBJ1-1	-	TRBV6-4	TGTGCCAGCAGTGCCGATACAGGAACGACTGAAGCTTTCTTT	CASSADTGTTEAFF
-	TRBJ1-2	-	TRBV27	TGTGCCAGCAGCCTGGACAGCCGCTATGGCTACACCTTC	CASSLDSRYGYTF
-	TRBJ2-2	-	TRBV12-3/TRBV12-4	TGTGCCAGCAGTTTGGTTGCGGCCGGGGAGCTGTTTTTT	CASSLVAAGELFF
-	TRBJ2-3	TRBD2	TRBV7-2	TGTGCCAGCAGCTTAGGGGTTAGCGGGAGAGCGGCAGATACGCAGTATTTT	CASSLGVSGRAADTQYF
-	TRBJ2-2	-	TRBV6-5	TGTGCCAGCAGTCCGGGACACTCTAACACCGGGGAGCTGTTTTTT	CASSPGHSNTGELFF
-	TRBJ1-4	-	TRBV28	TGTGCCAGCAGGCTCAGGGTGGGTTACGAAAAACTGTTTTTT	CASRLRVGYEKLFF
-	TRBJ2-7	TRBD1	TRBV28	TGTGCCAGCAGTCTCCGACAGGGAACCCCCTACGAGCAGTACTTC	CASSLRQGTPYEQYF
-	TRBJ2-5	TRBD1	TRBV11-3	TGTGCCAGCAGCTCCGGACAGGGGAGGCAAGAGACCCAGTACTTC	CASSSGQGRQETQYF
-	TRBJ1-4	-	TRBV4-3	TGCGCCAGCAGCCAAGATGCCCCAGGGTGGCGTGAAAAACTGTTTTTT	CASSQDAPGWREKLFF
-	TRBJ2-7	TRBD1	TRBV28	TGTGCCAGCAGTTCGACGGGACAGGGCCCCTACGAGCAGTACTTC	CASSSTGQGPYEQYF
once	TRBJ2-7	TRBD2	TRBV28	TGTGCCAGCCGAATCCATAGCGGGACCGACGAGCAGTACTTC	CASRIHSGTDEQYF
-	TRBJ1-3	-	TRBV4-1	TGCGCCAGCAGCCAAGATTCCGCGGCTGGAAACACCATATATTTT	CASSQDSAAGNTIYF
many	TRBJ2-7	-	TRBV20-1	TGCAGTGCTAGTCCGGGAGCCTACGAGCAGTACTTC	CSASPGAYEQYF
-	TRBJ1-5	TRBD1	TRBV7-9	TGTGCCAGCAGCGATCCAGGGGGCAGGCAGCCCCAGCATTTT	CASSDPGGRQPQHF
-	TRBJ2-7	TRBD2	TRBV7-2	TGTGCCAGCAGCATGACTAGCGGGAGTCTCGGCGAGCAGTACTTC	CASSMTSGSLGEQYF